This T cell receptor (beta chain) was obtained from a study of blood T cells in healthy people across ages. Per the germline V gene, CDR1 is KGHDR and CDR2 is SFDVKD. Losses at the gene ends were 3 bases for V and 4 bases for J; bases not matched to a gene: 2. The CDR3 sequence is 15 residues long. Then a second PCR, running roughly 7 to 12 cycles, was carried out with a sample-barcoded 5' primer and a J-beta primer mix. MiXCR, applied by TCRdb to the 5' RACE reads, yields one record per CDR3 protein. The sample lists hundreds of thousands of distinct CDR3 sequences, less than 25% occurring once. Healthy Russian Caucasian donors spanned ages about 6 to 90 years. This clonotype was found a few times. This same sample was also part of a study on T cells of mothers and their children.

Sequenced sample: blood. This clonotype was obtained from a boy between 10 and 17 years old in good health. The gene calls are TRBV24-1 and TRBJ2-1; 10 positions match TRBD1. The DNA for the CDR3 is TGTGCCACCAGTGATAGGGACAGGGGATACAATGAGCAGTTCTTC. Residues: CATSDRDRGYNEQFF.